The clone carrying this T cell receptor beta chain occurred a few times. The data derive from a study of T-cell reconstitution after alpha-beta-depleted transplantation in children. The CDR3 has 13 residues. Trimming removed 1 base from V and 4 bases from J, with 8 bases in between. Germline V gene lookup returns CDR1 GTSNPN and CDR2 SVGIG (reference sequence). Using unique molecular identifiers, the investigators prepared the TCRbeta library. TCRdb called the PCR reads again in MiXCR, with one record for every CDR3 protein. The sample contains some 520,000 distinct CDR3 sequences, about 30% of which appear only once.

The specimen comprised PBMCs from the stem cell graft donor, sampled from the stem cell graft. This TCR was sampled from a human donor who donated a stem cell graft to a child with aplastic anemia. The gene calls are TRBV30 and TRBJ1-5, with TRBD1 as a possible D gene (5 bases). CDR3 sequence (DNA): TGTGCCTGGAGTGCGGGGCCAAATCAGCCCCAGCATTTT. This codes for CAWSAGPNQPQHF.